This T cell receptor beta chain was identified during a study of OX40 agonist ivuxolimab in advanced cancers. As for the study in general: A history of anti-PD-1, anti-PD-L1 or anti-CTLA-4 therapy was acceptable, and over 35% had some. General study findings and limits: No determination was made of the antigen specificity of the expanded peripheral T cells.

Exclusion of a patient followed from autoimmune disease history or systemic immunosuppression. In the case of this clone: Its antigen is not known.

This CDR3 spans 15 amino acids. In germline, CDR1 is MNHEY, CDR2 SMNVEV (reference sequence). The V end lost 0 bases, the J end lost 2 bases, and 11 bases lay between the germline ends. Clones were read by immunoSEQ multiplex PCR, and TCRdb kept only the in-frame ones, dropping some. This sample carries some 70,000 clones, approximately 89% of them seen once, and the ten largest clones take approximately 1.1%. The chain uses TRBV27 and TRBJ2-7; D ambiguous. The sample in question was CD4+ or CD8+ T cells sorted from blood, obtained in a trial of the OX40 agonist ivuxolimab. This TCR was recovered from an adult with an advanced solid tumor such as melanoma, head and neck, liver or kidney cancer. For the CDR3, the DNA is TGTGCCAGCAGTTTATCCGACCCGGCTGCCTACGAGCAGTACTTC. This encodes CASSLSDPAAYEQYF.